This is a list of T cell receptor beta chains from one sample in a study of a mutant IDH1 vaccine in newly diagnosed glioma. Only in-frame clones appear in the TCRdb table, and some are missing; sequencing was by immunoSEQ multiplex PCR. Here the sample spans some 64,000 clones, about four fifths being singletons. The antigens for these receptors are not known. The source material was PBMCs, sampled from a glioma patient whose treatment included an IDH1 peptide vaccine. The receptors stem from a man in his fifties with glioma. Both conserved end residues are part of each CDR3. A D gene is named only where the DNA matches it firmly. Size values are once, few and many counts, or a class for expanded clones, and some rows have none.

D: -
V: TRBV10-3
size: -
J: TRBJ1-1
length: 14
DNA: TGTGCCATCAGTGTGGGGACCGAGAACACTGAAGCTTTCTTT
CDR3: CAISVGTENTEAFF

D: -
V: TRBV5-1
size: -
J: TRBJ2-5
length: 14
DNA: TGCGCCAGCAGCTTAACCGGGACGGCCGAGACCCAGTACTTC
CDR3: CASSLTGTAETQYF

D: TRBD1
V: TRBV27
size: -
J: TRBJ1-6
length: 15
DNA: TGTGCCAGTACAGGGGGCTTCTCCTATAATTCACCCCTCCACTTT
CDR3: CASTGGFSYNSPLHF

D: -
V: TRBV13
size: -
J: TRBJ2-3
length: 12
DNA: TGTGCCAGCAGACCCGGAGCGGATACGCAGTATTTT
CDR3: CASRPGADTQYF

D: TRBD1
V: TRBV5-4
size: -
J: TRBJ1-1
length: 17
DNA: TGTGCCAGCAGCTTGGTTGGACAGGAGGGTTTAGGCACTGAAGCTTTCTTT
CDR3: CASSLVGQEGLGTEAFF

D: TRBD2
V: TRBV5-1
size: -
J: TRBJ2-1
length: 21
DNA: TGCGCCAGCAGCTTGCCCCACCGGACTAGCGGGAGGGCTATTTTCTACAATGAGCAGTTCTTC
CDR3: CASSLPHRTSGRAIFYNEQFF

D: -
V: TRBV28
size: -
J: TRBJ1-5
length: 16
DNA: TGTGCCAGCCTTCTCGAGGGCGAGGGATACAATCAGCCCCAGCATTTT
CDR3: CASLLEGEGYNQPQHF

D: -
V: TRBV7-9
size: -
J: TRBJ2-2
length: 15
DNA: TGTGCCAGCAGCCTGGGGCGGGGACGCGCCGGGGAGCTGTTTTTT
CDR3: CASSLGRGRAGELFF

D: -
V: TRBV4-3
size: few
J: TRBJ2-7
length: 14
DNA: TGCGCCAGCAGCCAAGCCCCGACAGGCTACGAGCAGTACTTC
CDR3: CASSQAPTGYEQYF

D: -
V: TRBV11-2
size: -
J: TRBJ2-3
length: 15
DNA: TGTGCCAGCAGCTTAGGGGGGGGCGCGACAGATACGCAGTATTTT
CDR3: CASSLGGGATDTQYF